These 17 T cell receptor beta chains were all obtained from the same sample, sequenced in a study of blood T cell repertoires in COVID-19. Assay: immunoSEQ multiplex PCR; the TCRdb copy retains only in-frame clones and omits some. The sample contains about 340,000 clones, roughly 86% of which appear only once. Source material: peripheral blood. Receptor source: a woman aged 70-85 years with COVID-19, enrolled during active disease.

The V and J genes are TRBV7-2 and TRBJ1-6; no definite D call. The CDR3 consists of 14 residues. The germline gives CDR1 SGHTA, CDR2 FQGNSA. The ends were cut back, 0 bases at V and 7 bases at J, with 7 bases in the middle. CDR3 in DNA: TGTGCCAGCAGCTTAGCGCCCGGGAATTCACCCCTCCACTTT. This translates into CASSLAPGNSPLHF.

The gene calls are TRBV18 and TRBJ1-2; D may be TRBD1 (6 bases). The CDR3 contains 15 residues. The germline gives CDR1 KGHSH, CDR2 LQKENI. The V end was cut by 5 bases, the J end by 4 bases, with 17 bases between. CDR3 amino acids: CASSFGRGESYGYTF. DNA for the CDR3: TGTGCCAGCTCATTTGGCAGGGGCGAATCCTATGGCTACACCTTC. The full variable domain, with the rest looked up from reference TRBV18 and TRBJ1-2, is NAGVMQNPRHLVRRRGQEARLRCSPMKGHSHVYWYRQLPEEGLKFMVYLQKENIIDESGMPKERFSAEFPKEGPSILRIQQVVRGDSAAYFCASSFGRGESYGYTFGSGTRLTVV.

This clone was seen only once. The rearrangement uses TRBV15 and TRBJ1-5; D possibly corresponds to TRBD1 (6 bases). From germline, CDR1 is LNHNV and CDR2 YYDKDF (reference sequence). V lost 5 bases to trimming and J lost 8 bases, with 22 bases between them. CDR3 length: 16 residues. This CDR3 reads CATSEGGRPVGKPQHF. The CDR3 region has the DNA TGTGCCACCAGCGAGGGGGGGAGGCCTGTTGGGAAGCCCCAGCATTTT.

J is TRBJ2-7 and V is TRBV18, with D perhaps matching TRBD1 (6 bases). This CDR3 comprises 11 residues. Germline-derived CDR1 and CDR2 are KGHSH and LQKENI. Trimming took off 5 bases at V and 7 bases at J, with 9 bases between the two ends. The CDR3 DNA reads TGTGCCAGCTCAAGGCAGGGGGAGCAGTACTTC. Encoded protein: CASSRQGEQYF.

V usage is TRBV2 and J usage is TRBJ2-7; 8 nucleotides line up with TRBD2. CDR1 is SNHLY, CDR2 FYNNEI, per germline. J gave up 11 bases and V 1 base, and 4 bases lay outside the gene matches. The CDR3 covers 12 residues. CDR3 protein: CASSEVAGQEYF. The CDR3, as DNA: TGTGCCAGCAGTGAAGTAGCGGGACAAGAGTACTTC. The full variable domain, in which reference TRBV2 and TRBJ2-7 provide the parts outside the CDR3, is EPEVTQTPSHQVTQMGQEVILRCVPISNHLYFYWYRQILGQKVEFLVSFYNNEISEKSEIFDDQFSVERPDGSNFTLKIRSTKLEDSAMYFCASSEVAGQEYFGPGTRLTVT.

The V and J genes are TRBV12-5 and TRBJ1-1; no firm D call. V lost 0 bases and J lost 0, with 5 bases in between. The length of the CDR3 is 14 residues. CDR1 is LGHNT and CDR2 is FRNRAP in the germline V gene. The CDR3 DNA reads TGTGCTAGTGGTTTGGTACTGGTGAACACTGAAGCTTTCTTT. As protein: CASGLVLVNTEAFF.

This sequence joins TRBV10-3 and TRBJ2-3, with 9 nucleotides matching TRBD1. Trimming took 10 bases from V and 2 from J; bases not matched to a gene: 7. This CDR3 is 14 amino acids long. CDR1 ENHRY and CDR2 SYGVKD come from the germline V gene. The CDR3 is CATGGQGNTDTQYF. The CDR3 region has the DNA TGTGCCACAGGGGGACAGGGCAACACAGATACGCAGTATTTT.

CDR3 DNA: TGTGCCATGGGGAGGGGCCCGGGTAATTCACCCCTCCACTTT. Protein product: CAMGRGPGNSPLHF. The gene calls are TRBV10-3 and TRBJ1-6; perhaps TRBD1 as D (5 bases). Germline CDR1 reads ENHRY; CDR2 reads SYGVKD. The CDR3 has 14 amino acids. Deletions cut 9 bases from V and 6 bases from J, with 15 bases between.

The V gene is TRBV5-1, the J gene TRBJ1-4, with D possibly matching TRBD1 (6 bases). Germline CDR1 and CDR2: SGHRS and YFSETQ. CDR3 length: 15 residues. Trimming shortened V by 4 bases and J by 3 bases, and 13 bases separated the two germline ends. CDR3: CASSTSGASNEKLFF. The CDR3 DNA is TGCGCCAGCAGCACTTCAGGGGCTTCTAATGAAAAACTGTTTTTT.

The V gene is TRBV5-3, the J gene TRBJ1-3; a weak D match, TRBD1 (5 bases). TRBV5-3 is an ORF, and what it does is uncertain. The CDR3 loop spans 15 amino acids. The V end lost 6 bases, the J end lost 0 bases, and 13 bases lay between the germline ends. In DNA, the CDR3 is TGTGCCAGAATCGGAGGGGACTCCTCTGGAAACACCATATATTTT. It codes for CARIGGDSSGNTIYF.

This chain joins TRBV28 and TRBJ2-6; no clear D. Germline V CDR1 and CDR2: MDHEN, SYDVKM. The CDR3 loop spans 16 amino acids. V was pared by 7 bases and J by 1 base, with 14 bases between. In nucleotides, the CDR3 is TGTGCCAGCAAGGAAAGCGCGGCGTCTGGGGCCAACGTCCTGACTTTC. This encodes CASKESAASGANVLTF.

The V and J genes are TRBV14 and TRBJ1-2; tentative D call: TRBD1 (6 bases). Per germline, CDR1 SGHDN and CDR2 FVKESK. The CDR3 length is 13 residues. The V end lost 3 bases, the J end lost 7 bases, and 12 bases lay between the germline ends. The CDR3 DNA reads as TGTGCCAGCAGCCAGGCCTTCAGGGGTGGCTACACCTTC. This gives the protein CASSQAFRGGYTF.

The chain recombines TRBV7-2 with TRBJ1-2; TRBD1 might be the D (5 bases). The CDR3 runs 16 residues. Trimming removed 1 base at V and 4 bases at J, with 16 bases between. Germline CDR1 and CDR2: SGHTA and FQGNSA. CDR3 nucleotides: TGTGCCAGCAGCTTAGACCCCACCCAGGGACTCTATGGCTACACCTTC. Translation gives CASSLDPTQGLYGYTF.

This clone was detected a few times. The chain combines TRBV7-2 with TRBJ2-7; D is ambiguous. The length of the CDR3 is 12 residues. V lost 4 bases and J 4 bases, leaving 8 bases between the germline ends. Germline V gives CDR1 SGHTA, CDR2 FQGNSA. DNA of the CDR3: TGTGCCAGCAGCTCGGGTCCATACGAGCAGTACTTC. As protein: CASSSGPYEQYF.

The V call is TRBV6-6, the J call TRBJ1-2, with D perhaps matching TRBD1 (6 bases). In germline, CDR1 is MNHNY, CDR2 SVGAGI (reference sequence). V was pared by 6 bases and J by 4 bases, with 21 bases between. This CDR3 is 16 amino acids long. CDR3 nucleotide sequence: TGTGCCAGCAGCCCTGACCCGACAGGTGCTATCTATGGCTACACCTTC. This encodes CASSPDPTGAIYGYTF.

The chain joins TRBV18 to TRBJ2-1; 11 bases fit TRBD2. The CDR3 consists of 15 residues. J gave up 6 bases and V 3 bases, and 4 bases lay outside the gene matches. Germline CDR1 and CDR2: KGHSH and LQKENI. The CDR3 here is CASSPLAGGLNEQFF. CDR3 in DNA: TGTGCCAGCTCACCCCTAGCGGGGGGCCTCAATGAGCAGTTCTTC.

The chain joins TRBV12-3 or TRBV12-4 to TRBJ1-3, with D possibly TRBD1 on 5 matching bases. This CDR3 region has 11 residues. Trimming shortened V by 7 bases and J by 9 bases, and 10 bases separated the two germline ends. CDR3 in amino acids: CASTLGGTIYF. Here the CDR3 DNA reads TGTGCCAGCACCCTCGGGGGCACCATATATTTT.